This T cell receptor beta chain derives from a study of blood T cell repertoires in COVID-19. Study context: The cDNA or gDNA used as material had been derived from T cells, B-cell-depleted T cells, or PBMCs.

Generated by immunoSEQ multiplex PCR, the TCRdb table keeps only in-frame clones and is missing some. The repertoire holds nearly 200,000 clones, more than 80% seen once, with roughly 8.8% in the top ten. The CDR3 runs 14 residues. V lost 1 base to trimming and J lost 4 bases, with 7 bases between them. Germline assignment: CDR1 KGHDR and CDR2 SFDVKD. Individuals drawn from under 30 US areas were roughly 18 to 100 years old. Participants had their cohort set by participant-reported clinical history. Recovery meant two consecutive negative NP/OP PCR tests, professional clearance, or resolved symptoms. The sequenced material came from PBMCs or T cells enriched from blood (not recorded which). This receptor was obtained from a woman aged 18-29 years who had recovered from COVID-19. This chain links TRBV24-1 with TRBJ1-5; D not certain. CDR3 in DNA: TGTGCCACCAGTGATTTCACTAGGAATCAGCCCCAGCATTTT. Protein sequence: CATSDFTRNQPQHF.